The rows below give T cell receptor beta chains drawn from one sample of a study of Ad26.COV2.S vaccination and SARS-CoV-2 variants. Libraries were prepared by immunoSEQ multiplex PCR; TCRdb keeps only in-frame clonotypes and omits some of them. This sample has approximately 480,000 clones; around 90% occur once, and the top ten carry roughly 12%. The sequences come from peripheral blood, collected in a trial of Ad26.COV2.S vaccine versus placebo. The receptors derive from a person aged 18 to 59 who received the Ad26.COV2.S COVID-19 vaccine or a placebo. CDR3s include the opening cysteine and the closing phenylalanine or tryptophan. Each record gives: V gene, J gene, D gene, CDR3 protein, CDR3 DNA. The D gene is left open where the match is weak.

TRBV29-1	TRBJ1-2	NA	CSVEEGAGMRPTF	TGCAGCGTTGAAGAGGGAGCCGGGATGAGACCCACCTTC
TRBV2	TRBJ2-7	NA	CATSWALTYEQYF	TGTGCCACCTCTTGGGCGCTCACCTACGAGCAGTACTTC
TRBV6-6	TRBJ1-1	NA	CASSLLEGATEAFF	TGTGCCAGCAGCTTACTGGAGGGCGCCACTGAAGCTTTCTTT
TRBV9	TRBJ1-2	TRBD1	CASSASGTGQGYTF	TGTGCCAGCAGCGCGTCCGGGACAGGGCAAGGCTACACCTTC
TRBV30	TRBJ1-1	NA	CAWTTGTEAFF	TGTGCCTGGACCACAGGGACTGAAGCTTTCTTT
TRBV7-8	TRBJ2-7	NA	CASVTTDSYEQYF	TGTGCCAGCGTCACGACGGACTCCTACGAGCAGTACTTC
TRBV24-1	TRBJ2-3	NA	CATSEGGSKTDTQYF	TGTGCCACCAGTGAGGGTGGGAGTAAGACAGATACGCAGTATTTT
TRBV11-2	TRBJ2-7	TRBD2	CASSPRTSGSYEQYF	TGTGCCAGCAGCCCAAGGACTAGCGGGAGTTACGAGCAGTACTTC
TRBV5-6	TRBJ1-2	TRBD1	CASSSQGLEGYTF	TGTGCCAGCAGCTCACAGGGGCTTGAAGGCTACACCTTC
TRBV3-1/TRBV3-2	TRBJ2-7	NA	CASSQTGTYEQYF	TGTGCCAGCAGCCAAACCGGTACCTACGAGCAGTACTTC
TRBV20-1	TRBJ2-3	NA	CSVLNTQYF	TGCAGTGTCCTAAATACGCAGTATTTT
TRBV6-1	TRBJ1-1	TRBD1	CASSEGTGLALEAFF	TGTGCCAGCAGTGAGGGGACAGGCTTAGCCCTTGAAGCTTTCTTT
TRBV28	TRBJ1-2	TRBD1	CASSVNNRGNYGYTF	TGTGCCAGCAGCGTAAATAACAGGGGGAACTATGGCTACACCTTC
TRBV5-1	TRBJ1-1	NA	CASSRAGWDTEAFF	TGCGCCAGCAGCCGCGCAGGGTGGGACACTGAAGCTTTCTTT
TRBV6-5	TRBJ1-1	TRBD1	CASRFHRDSEAFF	TGTGCCAGCAGGTTCCACCGGGACAGTGAAGCTTTCTTT
TRBV7-2	TRBJ2-5	TRBD1	CASSQGGGTGGETQYF	TGTGCCAGCAGCCAAGGTGGGGGGACAGGGGGAGAGACCCAGTACTTC
TRBV5-1	TRBJ2-3	NA	CASSLARPTDTQYF	TGCGCCAGCAGCTTGGCTAGACCCACAGATACGCAGTATTTT